The clone carrying this T cell receptor (beta chain) was observed a few times. No antigen is known for it. The junction departs from germline at one end; a sequencing error may be responsible. Expressed TCRB transcripts were sequenced because the entire RNA isolate underwent reverse transcription. Profiling relied on immunoSEQ multiplex PCR, and the TCRdb table lists in-frame clones only, not all of them. The repertoire has under 150,000 clones, under 60% of them found once; the top ten carry 0.42%. This sample is part of a study of beta chain features in type 1 diabetes. Study results and limitations: For patients, the naive, central memory and Treg TCRB repertoires appeared more alike than for healthy donors. Cells with high TCR expression could be over-represented by cDNA sequencing. The question of HLA type influencing TCRB rearrangement was one that remained unresolved here.

The length of the CDR3 is 13 residues. Germline CDR1 SGHRS, CDR2 YFSETQ. Using CD45RO/CCR7/CD25/CD127/CD95/CD27, CD4+ naive, central memory, regulatory and stem cell-like memory cells were sorted. Sequencing was done on a sample of Tregs from blood. This sequence joins TRBV5-1 and TRBJ2-1; TRBD2 is a possible D gene (6 bases). This clonotype was sampled from a man aged 18 to 29 in good health. CDR3 nucleotides: TGCGCCAGCAGCTTGGCGGGGACTCCAAACCCCATCTTC. As protein: CASSLAGTPNPIF.